These 7 T cell receptor beta chains were sequenced from one sample in a study of OX40 agonist ivuxolimab in advanced cancers. The table came from immunoSEQ multiplex PCR; TCRdb's copy has only in-frame clones and leaves some out. The table includes some 75,000 clones, 88% detected once. Sample: CD4+ or CD8+ T cells sorted from blood, taken in a trial of the OX40 agonist ivuxolimab. The receptors shown here come from an adult with an advanced solid tumor such as melanoma, head and neck, liver or kidney cancer.

The chain uses TRBV6-1 and TRBJ1-5; D ambiguous. Trimming removed 3 bases at V and 2 bases at J, with 5 bases between. Germline V gene sequence: CDR1 MNHNS, CDR2 SASEGT. CDR3 length equals 13 residues. The CDR3 loop reads CASSEFRNQPQHF. The CDR3 nucleotides read TGTGCCAGCAGTGAGTTTCGCAATCAGCCCCAGCATTTT.

This clone appeared a single time. The rearrangement links TRBV4-1 to TRBJ2-1; tentative D call: TRBD2 (6 bases). This CDR3 contains 16 residues. The ends were cut back, 1 base at V and 3 bases at J, with 13 bases in the middle. CDR1 MGHRA and CDR2 YSYEKL come from the germline V gene. The CDR3 is CASSQVQVADYNEQFF. The CDR3 bases are TGCGCCAGCAGCCAAGTCCAAGTAGCGGACTACAATGAGCAGTTCTTC.

This clone was observed a handful of times. The V and J genes are TRBV9 and TRBJ1-1; tentative D call: TRBD1 (5 bases). The germline CDR1 and CDR2 sequences are SGDLS and YYNGEE. This CDR3 comprises 15 residues. Trimming took off 0 bases at V and 5 bases at J, with 14 bases between the two ends. In DNA, the CDR3 is TGTGCCAGCAGCGTAGACCCAGGGAGAGGGACTGAAGCTTTCTTT. Translated: CASSVDPGRGTEAFF.

The CDR3 DNA reads TGTGCCAGCAGCCAAGATAGGGGGAGCCGCACAGATACGCAGTATTTT. This codes for CASSQDRGSRTDTQYF. The chain combines TRBV14 with TRBJ2-3; TRBD1 might be the D (6 bases). V was trimmed by 0 bases and J by 1 base, leaving 11 bases between them. This CDR3 contains 16 residues. The germline CDR1 and CDR2 sequences are SGHDN and FVKESK.

The V call is TRBV29-1, the J call TRBJ1-2, with 7 bases matching TRBD1. The CDR3 loop spans 12 amino acids. Looked up from germline, CDR1 is SQVTM and CDR2 is ANQGSEA. V lost 4 bases to trimming and J lost 2 bases; unmatched junction nucleotides: 1. The CDR3 loop reads CSVAGQNYGYTF. The CDR3 region has the DNA TGCAGCGTTGCGGGACAGAACTATGGCTACACCTTC.

The chain joins TRBV7-8 to TRBJ1-2; D not resolved. CDR3 length: 13 residues. The germline V gene has CDR1 SGHVS and CDR2 FQNEAQ. With 3 bases removed from V and 4 bases from J, the gap between germline ends came to 9 bases. The CDR3 nucleotides read TGTGCCAGCAGCTTCGACCTGTCCTATGGCTACACCTTC. Its translation: CASSFDLSYGYTF.

CDR3 protein: CASSVDPGGSYEQYF. The DNA of the CDR3 is TGTGCCAGCAGCGTAGACCCAGGGGGGTCCTACGAGCAGTACTTC. The chain recombines TRBV9 with TRBJ2-7; D might be TRBD1 (7 bases). Germline V gene lookup returns CDR1 SGDLS and CDR2 YYNGEE. CDR3 length: 15 residues. The V end lost 0 bases, the J end lost 1 base, and 11 bases lay between the germline ends.